What follows are 5 T cell receptor beta chains derived from one specimen sequenced in a study of Ad26.COV2.S vaccination and SARS-CoV-2 variants. Treatment: roughly 18 received Ad26.COV2.S at low or high dose, single or two shots; roughly five received placebo; per-sample allocation not given. Sampling took place 63 days after the first vaccine or placebo injection. The method was immunoSEQ multiplex PCR; TCRdb's version includes in-frame clones alone and lacks a portion of them. This table holds over 350,000 clones, roughly nine tenths found once. Here the sequenced sample was peripheral blood, taken in a trial of Ad26.COV2.S vaccine versus placebo. All receptors come from a person aged 18 to 65 who received the Ad26.COV2.S COVID-19 vaccine or a placebo.

The V gene is TRBV5-1, the J gene TRBJ1-4, with 7 nucleotides matching TRBD1. The junction had 12 bases not matched to a gene; V was cut back by 0 bases and J by 7 bases. This CDR3 is 17 amino acids long. Germline loops: CDR1 SGHRS, CDR2 YFSETQ. The CDR3 is CASSLGLTTGTGEKLFF. The CDR3 DNA reads as TGCGCCAGCAGCTTGGGCCTCACGACAGGGACCGGTGAAAAACTGTTTTTT.

The gene calls are TRBV5-6 and TRBJ2-3; 14 positions match TRBD2. The trim removed 4 bases at V and 2 bases at J, leaving 6 bases unmatched. This CDR3 has 17 residues. Germline lookup yields CDR1 SGHDT and CDR2 YYEEEE. The CDR3 is CASSHGLAGGLTDTQYF. CDR3 DNA sequence: TGTGCCAGCAGCCACGGACTAGCGGGGGGCCTCACAGATACGCAGTATTTT.

V is TRBV3-1 (or the pseudogene TRBV3-2) and J is TRBJ1-5; D uncertain. Trimming pared 0 bases from V and 7 bases from J, leaving 10 bases between. The germline gives CDR1 LGHDT, CDR2 YNNKEL (reference sequence). The CDR3 runs to 14 residues. CDR3 bases: TGTGCCAGCAGCCAAGAATTGGGGAGGCAGCCCCAGCATTTT. Its protein product is CASSQELGRQPQHF.

The rearrangement joins TRBV13 to TRBJ2-5, with 9 bases matching TRBD2. Germline V lookup: CDR1 PRHDT, CDR2 FYEKMQ (reference sequence). Trimming cost V 1 base and J 1 base; bases outside gene matches: 4. The CDR3 has 16 residues. The CDR3 coding sequence is TGTGCCAGCAGCTTAGCGGCTAGCGGGGTCCAAGAGACCCAGTACTTC. Protein sequence: CASSLAASGVQETQYF.

This clone was detected only a few times. The V call is TRBV7-9, the J call TRBJ1-5, with no clear D. The CDR3 runs to 13 residues. Germline CDR1 and CDR2: SEHNR and FQNEAQ (reference sequence). Trimming pared 1 base from V and 3 bases from J, leaving 4 bases between. CDR3: CASSLDNNQPQHF. CDR3 sequence (DNA): TGTGCCAGCAGCTTAGACAACAATCAGCCCCAGCATTTT. Filled out from reference TRBV7-9 and TRBJ1-5, the complete variable domain reads DTGVSQNPRHKITKRGQNVTFRCDPISEHNRLYWYRQTLGQGPEFLTYFQNEAQLEKSRLLSDRFSAERPKGSFSTLEIQRTEQGDSAMYLCASSLDNNQPQHFGDGTRLSIL.